This T cell receptor beta chain was identified in a study of cytomegalovirus exposure and HLA in healthy donors. Findings and limits, study-wide: HLA alleles showed associations with about 17,000 TCR beta sequences in a later analysis, at a 0.05 false discovery rate. The authors confirmed in vitro that three CMV-associated chains were specific for CMV antigens.

This clone came up a few times. The antigen is unknown. Germline-derived CDR1 and CDR2 are LNHNV and YYDKDF (reference sequence). The V end lost 5 bases, the J end lost 6 bases, and 13 bases lay between the germline ends. This CDR3 is built from 13 residues. The PCR used 60 Vbeta and 13 Jbeta primers. Assay used: immunoSEQ multiplex PCR; TCRdb lists only in-frame clones, some missing. The sample yields some 150,000 clones, approximately 10% seen once. V is TRBV15 and J is TRBJ1-2; D remains unclear. This clonotype was sampled from a woman in her thirties or forties in good health and CMV-seropositive. Material: PBMCs. The CDR3 protein is CATSGSGTNGYTF. The CDR3 nucleotides are TGTGCCACCAGCGGCAGCGGAACCAATGGCTACACCTTC.